These 18 T cell receptor beta chains originate from one sample sequenced in a study of identical twins. TCRdb recomputed calls from the 5' RACE reads with MiXCR, one row per CDR3 protein. The profile shows about 340,000 distinct CDR3 sequences, 9% to 15% of them singletons. This same sample was also taken into another study, of yellow fever vaccine responses in identical twins.

The sequenced sample consisted of CD8+ T cells sorted from blood. These receptors came from a woman aged 18-29 years in good health.

In this sample, this clonotype turned up once. V usage is TRBV11-1 and J usage is TRBJ2-5; possible D gene TRBD1, 5 bases. V lost 5 bases to trimming and J lost 2 bases, with 30 bases between them. The CDR3 length is 20 residues. The germline CDR1 and CDR2 sequences are SGHAT and FQDESV (reference sequence). CDR3 sequence: CASSHTAGIVGPGSQETQYF. The CDR3 nucleotides are TGTGCCAGCAGCCACACGGCTGGGATCGTTGGTCCAGGGTCTCAAGAGACCCAGTACTTC. Using reference TRBV11-1 and TRBJ2-5 for the parts outside the CDR3, the full variable domain is EAEVAQSPRYKITEKSQAVAFWCDPISGHATLYWYRQILGQGPELLVQFQDESVVDDSQLPKDRFSAERLKGVDSTLKIQPAELGDSAMYLCASSHTAGIVGPGSQETQYFGPGTRLLVL.

This clonotype was counted only a few times. This chain connects TRBV28 to TRBJ2-3; possible D gene TRBD1, 5 bases. V lost 4 bases to trimming and J lost 0 bases, with 11 bases between them. This CDR3 is 15 amino acids long. The germline gives CDR1 MDHEN, CDR2 SYDVKM. DNA of the CDR3: TGTGCCAGCAGTTCCTCGGACATAAGCACAGATACGCAGTATTTT. Translating it yields CASSSSDISTDTQYF.

CDR3 DNA sequence: TGCAGTGCTAGAGATGCCCCCCAGGAGGAGACCCAGTACTTC. This codes for CSARDAPQEETQYF. The chain employs TRBV20-1 and TRBJ2-5; D gene ambiguous. The germline V gene has CDR1 DFQATT and CDR2 SNEGSKA (reference sequence). Trimming left V 0 bases short and J 5 bases short, with 13 bases between. The CDR3 length is 14 residues.

V usage is TRBV6-1 and J usage is TRBJ2-7; D possibly corresponds to TRBD2 (5 bases). CDR1 is MNHNS and CDR2 is SASEGT in the germline V gene. CDR3 length equals 14 residues. With 6 bases removed from V and 3 bases from J, the gap between germline ends came to 15 bases. The CDR3 sequence is CASREVGVIYEQYF. CDR3 nucleotides: TGTGCCAGCAGGGAGGTCGGGGTGATCTACGAGCAGTACTTC.

V is TRBV20-1 and J is TRBJ2-7, with D possibly matching TRBD2 (6 bases). The CDR3 is made up of 13 amino acids. Germline V lookup: CDR1 DFQATT, CDR2 SNEGSKA (reference sequence). The CDR3 reads CSVRSSASYEQYV. The CDR3 region has the DNA TGCAGTGTTAGATCTAGCGCTTCCTACGAGCAGTACGTC.

V is TRBV4-2 and J is TRBJ2-2; D is unresolved. Germline CDR1 and CDR2: LGHNA and YNFKEQ. Trimming stripped 1 base from V and 2 bases from J, with 14 bases between. CDR3 length: 17 amino acids. The CDR3 loop reads CASSQVPPPSNTGELFF. The CDR3 DNA follows: TGTGCCAGCAGCCAAGTCCCCCCCCCATCAAACACCGGGGAGCTGTTTTTT.

The chain couples TRBV2 to TRBJ1-1; a weak D match, TRBD1 (5 bases). There are 10 residues in the CDR3. Germline assignment: CDR1 SNHLY and CDR2 FYNNEI. Between the trimmed V and J ends, which lost 8 bases and 6 bases, there was a span of 7 bases. CDR3 region: CASGGAEAFF. The CDR3 DNA reads as TGTGCCAGCGGGGGGGCTGAAGCTTTCTTT.

This clonotype came up many times. V usage is TRBV4-2 and J usage is TRBJ2-1, with D unclear. Trimming pared 0 bases from V and 6 bases from J, leaving 18 bases between. The CDR3 has 17 amino acids. From germline, CDR1 is LGHNA and CDR2 YNFKEQ. Here the CDR3 DNA reads TGTGCCAGCAGCCAAGAGGCCATTAGCAACCCCACCAATGAGCAGTTCTTC. It specifies CASSQEAISNPTNEQFF.

This clonotype was recorded once. The chain couples TRBV15 to TRBJ2-7, with 8 bases identical to TRBD1. V shed 3 bases, J shed 3 bases, and the junction held 7 bases outside the gene matches. This CDR3 contains 15 residues. From germline, CDR1 is LNHNV and CDR2 YYDKDF (reference sequence). DNA of the CDR3: TGTGCCACCAGCAGGCCGGACAGGGCGGTCTACGAGCAGTACTTC. Amino acid sequence: CATSRPDRAVYEQYF.

This clonotype was counted only a few times. CDR3 coding DNA: TGTGCCAGTCCACGGGAGACAGGGGACTTTGGGGGCTATGAGCAGTTCTTC. Residues: CASPRETGDFGGYEQFF. The V call is TRBV28, the J call TRBJ2-1; 8 bases match TRBD1. The germline gives CDR1 MDHEN, CDR2 SYDVKM. J gave up 8 bases and V 9 bases, and 21 bases lay outside the gene matches. The CDR3 loop spans 17 amino acids. Using reference TRBV28 and TRBJ2-1 for the parts outside the CDR3, the full variable domain is DVKVTQSSRYLVKRTGEKVFLECVQDMDHENMFWYRQDPGLGLRLIYFSYDVKMKEKGDIPEGYSVSREKKERFSLILESASTNQTSMYLCASPRETGDFGGYEQFFGPGTRLTVL.

Here the CDR3 reads CASSLFGSVGNEQFF. CDR3 nucleotides: TGTGCCAGCAGCTTATTCGGGAGTGTAGGCAATGAGCAGTTCTTC. V usage is TRBV7-2 and J usage is TRBJ2-1; D is possibly TRBD2 (6 bases). V was pared by 2 bases and J by 6 bases, with 14 bases between. Germline CDR1 is SGHTA and CDR2 is FQGNSA. The CDR3 totals 15 residues. Using reference TRBV7-2 and TRBJ2-1 for the parts outside the CDR3, the full variable domain is GAGVSQSPSNKVTEKGKDVELRCDPISGHTALYWYRQSLGQGLEFLIYFQGNSAPDKSGLPSDRFSAERTGGSVSTLTIQRTQQEDSAVYLCASSLFGSVGNEQFFGPGTRLTVL.

This rearrangement joins TRBV9 to TRBJ1-1; D possibly corresponds to TRBD1 (5 bases). V lost 3 bases and J 12 bases, leaving 18 bases between the germline ends. Germline-derived CDR1 and CDR2 are SGDLS and YYNGEE. This CDR3 spans 13 amino acids. CDR3 nucleotide sequence: TGTGCCAGCAGCGGTACAGAGGGGCCGAGAACTTTCTTT. This gives the protein CASSGTEGPRTFF.

This clonotype came up a few times. This chain uses TRBV28 with TRBJ2-7, with D uncertain. CDR3 length: 13 amino acids. Germline V gene data show CDR1 as MDHEN and CDR2 as SYDVKM. Trimming left V 0 bases short and J 4 bases short, with 7 bases between. CDR3 residues: CASSLWQGYEQYF. The CDR3 DNA reads TGTGCCAGCAGTTTATGGCAAGGGTACGAGCAGTACTTC.

The gene calls are TRBV24-1 and TRBJ2-7; D ambiguous. The germline V gene encodes CDR1 KGHDR and CDR2 SFDVKD. The V end was cut by 5 bases, the J end by 2 bases, with 15 bases between. The CDR3 runs to 15 residues. The CDR3 loop reads CATSASTDTAYEQYF. CDR3 nucleotide sequence: TGTGCCACCAGTGCATCGACGGATACAGCCTACGAGCAGTACTTC.

The chain couples TRBV2 to TRBJ2-7; a possible D gene is TRBD2 (5 bases). V lost 3 bases and J 6 bases, leaving 12 bases between the germline ends. The length of the CDR3 is 13 residues. Per the germline V gene, CDR1 is SNHLY and CDR2 is FYNNEI. The DNA of the CDR3 is TGTGCCAGCAGTGACCGGGGAAAGTCCGAGCAGTACGTC. This encodes CASSDRGKSEQYV.

This sequence joins TRBV27 and TRBJ2-1; D not certain. CDR1 is MNHEY and CDR2 is SMNVEV in the germline V gene (reference sequence). V lost 5 bases, J lost 0 bases, and 11 bases lay in between. CDR3 size: 15 residues. CDR3 in DNA: TGTGCCAGCAGTGCCTCTTTGAGCTCCTACAATGAGCAGTTCTTC. This gives the protein CASSASLSSYNEQFF.

The rearrangement uses TRBV20-1 and TRBJ2-3; TRBD2 agrees at 7 bases. This CDR3 has 14 amino acids. V lost 6 bases and J lost 3; bases outside the gene matches: 9. The V gene's germline CDR1 is DFQATT and CDR2 SNEGSKA (reference sequence). DNA for the CDR3: TGCAGTGCCTCAATAACTAGCGCGACAGATACGCAGTATTTT. It yields the protein CSASITSATDTQYF.

The chain joins TRBV4-1 to TRBJ2-1; 14 bases match TRBD2. V lost 0 bases, J lost 7 bases, and 2 bases stayed unmatched. CDR3 size: 16 residues. CDR1 and CDR2 from the germline V gene are MGHRA and YSYEKL. The CDR3 DNA reads TGCGCCAGCAGCCAAGAAGGGACTAGCGGGAGTAATGAGCAGTTCTTC. Translated: CASSQEGTSGSNEQFF.